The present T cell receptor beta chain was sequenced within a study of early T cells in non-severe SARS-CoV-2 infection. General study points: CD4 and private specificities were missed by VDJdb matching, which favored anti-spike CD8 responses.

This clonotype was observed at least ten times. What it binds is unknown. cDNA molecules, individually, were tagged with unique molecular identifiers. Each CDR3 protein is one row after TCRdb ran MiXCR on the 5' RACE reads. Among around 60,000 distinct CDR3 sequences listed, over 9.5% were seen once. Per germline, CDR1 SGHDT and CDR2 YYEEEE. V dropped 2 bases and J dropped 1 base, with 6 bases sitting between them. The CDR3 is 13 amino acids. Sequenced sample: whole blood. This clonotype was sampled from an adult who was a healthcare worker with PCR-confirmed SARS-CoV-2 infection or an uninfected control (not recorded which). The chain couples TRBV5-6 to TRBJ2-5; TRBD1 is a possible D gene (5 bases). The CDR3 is CASSFDSQETQYF. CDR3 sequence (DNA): TGTGCCAGCAGCTTCGACAGCCAAGAGACCCAGTACTTC.